The 29 T cell receptor beta chains presented below share a single source sample, sequenced in a study of graft-versus-host responses after intestinal transplantation. Their cognate antigens are unknown. Libraries were prepared by immunoSEQ multiplex PCR; TCRdb keeps only in-frame clonotypes and omits some of them. This sample has some 120,000 clones, with roughly nine tenths found just once. The material was unstimulated CD4+ T cells sorted from spleen or lymph node cells, obtained before intestinal transplant. These receptor sequences come from a human donor who received an intestinal transplant.

J is TRBJ1-1 and V is TRBV10-3; 7 bases line up with TRBD1. V lost 2 bases to trimming and J lost 8 bases; unmatched junction nucleotides: 2. The CDR3 is 12 amino acids. Germline CDR1 reads ENHRY; CDR2 reads SYGVKD. The CDR3 is CAISEDRAEAFF. CDR3 nucleotide sequence: TGTGCCATCAGTGAGGACAGGGCAGAAGCTTTCTTT.

This rearrangement joins TRBV4-1 to TRBJ1-6; D is uncertain. Germline V lookup: CDR1 MGHRA, CDR2 YSYEKL. There are 14 residues in the CDR3. V dropped 0 bases and J dropped 9 bases, with 9 bases sitting between them. CDR3 sequence: CASSQDWRGSPLHF. As DNA, the CDR3 is TGCGCCAGCAGCCAAGATTGGCGCGGTTCACCCCTCCACTTT.

J is TRBJ1-5 and V is TRBV19, with D uncertain. The germline V gene has CDR1 LNHDA and CDR2 SQIVND (reference sequence). V lost 1 base, J lost 2 bases, and 9 bases lay in between. The CDR3 is 15 residues long. Here the CDR3 DNA reads TGTGCCAGTAGTATAGGGCGGACTGGCAATCAGCCCCAGCATTTT. Protein product: CASSIGRTGNQPQHF.

This clone was seen a handful of times. The chain uses TRBV30 and TRBJ1-1; TRBD1 is a possible D gene (5 bases). The CDR3 has 12 amino acids. V dropped 1 base and J dropped 8 bases, with 11 bases sitting between them. Germline values: CDR1 GTSNPN, CDR2 SVGIG (reference sequence). The CDR3 DNA reads TGTGCCTGGAGTGAAAGGCGGGGGGAAGCTTTCTTT. Its protein product is CAWSERRGEAFF.

Concerning this clone: The sample carries other DNA sequences with the same CDR3. V usage is TRBV7-9 and J usage is TRBJ2-5, with 9 bases identical to TRBD1. The CDR3 length is 14 residues. Germline loops: CDR1 SEHNR, CDR2 FQNEAQ (reference sequence). Trimming removed 1 base from V and 5 bases from J; junction bases left unmatched: 2. The CDR3 DNA reads as TGTGCCAGCAGCTTAGGACAGGGGGTGGAGACCCAGTACTTC. Translating it yields CASSLGQGVETQYF.

The J gene is TRBJ1-2, the V gene TRBV6-6, with 9 positions matching TRBD1. The CDR3 is made up of 15 amino acids. The V gene end was trimmed by 5 bases and the J gene end by 0 bases; junction bases not matched to a gene: 4. Germline lookup yields CDR1 MNHNY and CDR2 SVGAGI (reference sequence). CDR3 coding DNA: TGTGCCAGCAGTGACCGGGACAGGGCTAACTATGGCTACACCTTC. Its protein product is CASSDRDRANYGYTF.

This sequence joins TRBV2 and TRBJ2-2; 11 positions agree with TRBD2. Trimming at V came to 6 bases and at J to 3 bases, leaving 3 bases not matched to a gene. This CDR3 contains 15 residues. Germline V CDR1 and CDR2: SNHLY, FYNNEI. CDR3 protein: CASSWTSGYTGELFF. The CDR3 DNA reads TGTGCCAGCAGCTGGACTAGCGGGTACACCGGGGAGCTGTTTTTT.

This chain joins TRBV5-6 and TRBJ1-1; 9 bases map to TRBD1. The CDR3 has 13 amino acids. Germline CDR1 is SGHDT and CDR2 is YYEEEE. The V gene end was trimmed by 3 bases and the J gene end by 10 bases; junction bases not matched to a gene: 7. The CDR3 loop reads CASSSTRQGGAFF. CDR3 DNA sequence: TGTGCCAGCAGCTCGACCAGACAGGGGGGAGCTTTCTTT. Complete variable domain (other parts from reference TRBV5-6 and TRBJ1-1): DAGVTQSPTHLIKTRGQQVTLRCSPKSGHDTVSWYQQALGQGPQFIFQYYEEEERQRGNFPDRFSGHQFPNYSSELNVNALLLGDSALYLCASSSTRQGGAFFGQGTRLTVV.

The V call is TRBV11-2, the J call TRBJ2-3; 9 bases are a match to TRBD2. Germline CDR1 SGHAT, CDR2 FQNNGV. The J segment lost 0 bases and the V segment lost 10 bases, leaving 5 bases of the junction unmatched. This CDR3 has 14 residues. CDR3 sequence (DNA): TGTGCCACCCGACTAGCGGTTAGCACAGATACGCAGTATTTT. This translates into CATRLAVSTDTQYF.

V usage is TRBV6-1 and J usage is TRBJ1-4, with D maybe TRBD1 (5 bases). With 5 bases removed from V and 4 bases from J, the gap between germline ends came to 14 bases. The germline V gene has CDR1 MNHNS and CDR2 SASEGT. The CDR3 has 15 amino acids. The CDR3 sequence: CASSLGQVFNEKLFF. As DNA, the CDR3 is TGTGCCAGCAGTCTAGGACAAGTTTTTAATGAAAAACTGTTTTTT.

The chain employs TRBV18 and TRBJ2-7; 9 nucleotides match TRBD1. CDR3 size: 15 residues. J was trimmed by 3 bases and V by 0 bases; bases with no gene match: 3. Germline V gene sequence: CDR1 KGHSH, CDR2 LQKENI. The CDR3 loop is CASSPPGTGYYEQYF. The DNA of the CDR3 is TGTGCCAGCTCACCACCCGGGACAGGGTACTACGAGCAGTACTTC.

V usage is TRBV7-6 and J usage is TRBJ2-7, with 11 bases that match TRBD1. The CDR3 is 15 residues long. V was clipped by 2 bases and J by 4 bases; unmatched bases: 4. Germline V gene lookup returns CDR1 SGHVS and CDR2 FNYEAQ. CDR3 in DNA: TGTGCCAGCAGCTTATGGGACAGGGGGGAATACGAGCAGTACTTC. Translating gives CASSLWDRGEYEQYF.

The chain has TRBV7-9 and TRBJ2-3; TRBD2 agrees at 7 bases. The V segment lost 1 base and the J segment 5 bases; nucleotides outside the gene matches: 12. The germline V gene has CDR1 SEHNR and CDR2 FQNEAQ (reference sequence). The CDR3 is 17 amino acids. CDR3: CASSLGDYRGIGDTQYF. The CDR3 region has the DNA TGTGCCAGCAGCTTAGGGGACTATCGTGGGATAGGAGATACGCAGTATTTT.

J is TRBJ2-7 and V is TRBV5-1; 8 nucleotides line up with TRBD1. The CDR3 extends over 16 amino acids. Looked up from germline, CDR1 is SGHRS and CDR2 is YFSETQ. V lost 4 bases, J lost 4 bases, and 13 bases stayed unmatched. The CDR3 sequence: CASSGGTGPFGYEQYF. CDR3 nucleotides: TGCGCCAGCAGCGGGGGGACAGGCCCTTTCGGATACGAGCAGTACTTC.

The sample holds one count of this clone. The rearrangement links TRBV10-3 to TRBJ1-1, with D uncertain. This CDR3 has 13 amino acids. Germline lookup yields CDR1 ENHRY and CDR2 SYGVKD. Trimming shortened V by 6 bases and J by 3 bases, and 11 bases separated the two germline ends. CDR3 coding DNA: TGTGCCATCAGACATATGGCGGACACTGAAGCTTTCTTT. The encoded protein is CAIRHMADTEAFF.

The V gene is TRBV30, the J gene TRBJ2-6; D might be TRBD1 (6 bases). The CDR3 is made up of 15 amino acids. The germline V and J ends were trimmed by 8 bases and 0 bases, with 14 bases remaining between them. Looked up from germline, CDR1 is GTSNPN and CDR2 is SVGIG (reference sequence). CDR3 in DNA: TGTGCCAGCTCGGGACACCTCTCTGGGGCCAACGTCCTGACTTTC. It specifies CASSGHLSGANVLTF.

This sequence joins TRBV18 and TRBJ2-1; D uncertain. V was shortened by 3 bases and J by 2 bases, with 11 bases between the two germline ends. Germline V lookup: CDR1 KGHSH, CDR2 LQKENI. The CDR3 runs 15 residues. Here the CDR3 DNA reads TGTGCCAGCTCACCCGACTCGCACACCTACAATGAGCAGTTCTTC. The encoded protein is CASSPDSHTYNEQFF.

The rearrangement joins TRBV5-4 to TRBJ2-5; 8 bases are a match to TRBD2. The CDR3 totals 17 residues. The J segment lost 1 base and the V segment lost 4 bases, leaving 12 bases of the junction unmatched. Germline assignment: CDR1 SGHNT and CDR2 YYREEE (reference sequence). The CDR3 sequence is CASSTGTRIARQETQYF. The CDR3, as DNA: TGTGCCAGCAGCACCGGGACTAGGATCGCGCGCCAAGAGACCCAGTACTTC.

V is TRBV7-2 and J is TRBJ1-6; TRBD1 is a possible D gene (5 bases). The ends were cut back, 5 bases at V and 12 bases at J, with 11 bases in the middle. This CDR3 is built from 12 residues. Germline V gene sequence: CDR1 SGHTA, CDR2 FQGNSA. CDR3 in DNA: TGTGCCAGCAGCGTCGACCAGGGACCCCTCCACTTT. Translating gives CASSVDQGPLHF.

The V and J genes are TRBV4-2 and TRBJ1-1; D uncertain. This CDR3 region has 16 residues. The V gene's germline CDR1 is LGHNA and CDR2 YNFKEQ. V was pared by 0 bases and J by 0 bases, with 11 bases between. The DNA for the CDR3 is TGTGCCAGCAGCCAAGATGGGTCGGGAGTGAACACTGAAGCTTTCTTT. Protein sequence: CASSQDGSGVNTEAFF.

This chain links TRBV9 with TRBJ1-1; TRBD1 matches 7 bases. Germline V gene data show CDR1 as SGDLS and CDR2 as YYNGEE. The CDR3 runs to 15 residues. J lost 1 base, V lost 3 bases, and 6 bases had no gene match. The CDR3: CASSGYRGGNTEAFF. CDR3 coding DNA: TGTGCCAGCAGCGGGTACAGGGGTGGGAACACTGAAGCTTTCTTT.

The rearrangement links TRBV4-1 to TRBJ2-7; 8 nucleotides align to TRBD2. Unmatched junction bases numbered 7, after V lost 1 base and J lost 2 bases. The CDR3 is 16 amino acids. CDR1 is MGHRA, CDR2 YSYEKL, per germline. The CDR3 sequence: CASSQAGLAFPYEQYF. The DNA of the CDR3 is TGCGCCAGCAGCCAAGCCGGACTAGCCTTCCCCTACGAGCAGTACTTC.

V usage is TRBV6-1 and J usage is TRBJ2-1; D gene uncertain. From germline, CDR1 is MNHNS and CDR2 SASEGT. Trimming shortened V by 6 bases and J by 15 bases, and 18 bases separated the two germline ends. The CDR3 contains 12 residues. As DNA, the CDR3 is TGTGCCAGCAGGGTTCAGGCCCTCGGCATGTTCTTC. The encoded protein is CASRVQALGMFF.

This sequence joins TRBV20-1 and TRBJ1-2; TRBD1 is a possible D gene (5 bases). The germline V gene encodes CDR1 DFQATT and CDR2 SNEGSKA (reference sequence). Trimming left V 6 bases short and J 13 bases short, with 18 bases between. This CDR3 contains 11 residues. CDR3 in amino acids: CSAKQALYVTF. CDR3 DNA: TGCAGTGCGAAACAGGCTCTGTACGTCACCTTC.

The chain recombines TRBV5-1 with TRBJ2-7; D is unclear. Looked up from germline, CDR1 is SGHRS and CDR2 is YFSETQ. V was trimmed by 5 bases and J by 2 bases, leaving 17 bases between them. CDR3 length: 15 residues. The CDR3 coding sequence is TGCGCCAGCAGTTACCTTAGTTCCTTTACCTACGAGCAGTACTTC. It is translated as CASSYLSSFTYEQYF.

V gene TRBV15 combines with J gene TRBJ2-1, with a weak D call TRBD2 (5 bases). Germline CDR1 LNHNV, CDR2 YYDKDF (reference sequence). V lost 0 bases to trimming and J lost 9 bases, with 9 bases between them. The CDR3 is 13 residues long. The CDR3 DNA reads TGTGCCACCAGCAGAGATGCGGCGGGTGAGCAGTTCTTC. This codes for CATSRDAAGEQFF.

This chain connects TRBV4-3 to TRBJ2-1, with 13 positions matching TRBD2. This CDR3 region has 16 residues. Looked up from germline, CDR1 is LGHNA and CDR2 is YSLEER. The trim removed 1 base at V and 5 bases at J, leaving 2 bases unmatched. The CDR3 here is CASSQAGLAGDNEQFF. The DNA for the CDR3 is TGCGCCAGCAGCCAAGCTGGACTAGCGGGGGACAATGAGCAGTTCTTC.

The chain combines TRBV7-2 with TRBJ2-5; 7 bases align to TRBD2. The germline V gene has CDR1 SGHTA and CDR2 FQGNSA. The trim removed 6 bases at V and 2 bases at J, leaving 3 bases unmatched. The CDR3 loop spans 13 amino acids. DNA of the CDR3: TGTGCCAGCAGACCGGGACTACAAGAGACCCAGTACTTC. This encodes CASRPGLQETQYF.

Of note for this clone: Other DNA sequences from this sample encode an identical CDR3 as well. The V gene is TRBV7-9, the J gene TRBJ2-1; 9 nucleotides align to TRBD1. This CDR3 spans 14 amino acids. V shed 5 bases and J 7 bases; nucleotides not matched to a gene: 6. CDR1 is SEHNR, CDR2 FQNEAQ, per germline (reference sequence). CDR3 sequence reads: CASSPGQGWNEQFF. The CDR3 DNA reads TGTGCCAGCAGCCCGGGACAGGGCTGGAATGAGCAGTTCTTC.